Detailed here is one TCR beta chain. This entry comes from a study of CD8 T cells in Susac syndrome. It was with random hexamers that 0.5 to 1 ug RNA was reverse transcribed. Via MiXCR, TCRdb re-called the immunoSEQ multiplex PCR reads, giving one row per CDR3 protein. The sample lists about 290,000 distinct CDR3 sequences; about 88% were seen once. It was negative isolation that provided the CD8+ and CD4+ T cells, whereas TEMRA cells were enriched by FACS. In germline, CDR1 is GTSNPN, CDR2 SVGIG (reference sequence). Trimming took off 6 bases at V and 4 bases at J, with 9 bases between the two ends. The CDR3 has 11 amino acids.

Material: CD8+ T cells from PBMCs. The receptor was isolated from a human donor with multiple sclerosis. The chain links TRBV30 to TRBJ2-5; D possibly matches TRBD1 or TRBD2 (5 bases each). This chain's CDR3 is CACGTGETQYF. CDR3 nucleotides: TGTGCCTGCGGGACCGGAGAGACCCAGTACTTC.